A selection of T cell receptor beta chains follows, all from one sample in a study of shared clonotypes between healthy human individuals. Only in-frame clones appear in the TCRdb table, and some are missing; sequencing was by immunoSEQ multiplex PCR. This table holds around 510,000 clones, about 80% found once. Sequencing was carried out using PBMCs. These receptors were collected from a woman aged 40 to 49 in good health. Some clones in this sample may be carry-over from other donors' samples. Each CDR3 is given with its conserved first and last residue. A D gene is named only where the DNA matches it firmly. Size is omitted from some rows. Given values are once, few, many or a class for expanded clones.

cdr3_nt cdr3_aa v_call clone_size cdr3_length j_call d_call
TGCAGCGTTGAAGACCAGACCCAAAGGGCGGAGGGCACAGATACGCAGTATTTT CSVEDQTQRAEGTDTQYF TRBV29-1 - 18 TRBJ2-3 -
TGTGCCAGCAGTGAAGCGGCCTACGATTGGGACAAGAATGAAAAACTGTTTTTT CASSEAAYDWDKNEKLFF TRBV6-1 - 18 TRBJ1-4 -
TGTGCCAGTGCAGGGCGAAACTATGGCTACACCTTC CASAGRNYGYTF TRBV19 - 12 TRBJ1-2 -
TGTGCCAGCAGCTTAGTCGGCGGGAGGGTTCTCTACAATGAGCAGTTCTTC CASSLVGGRVLYNEQFF TRBV7-2 - 17 TRBJ2-1 TRBD2
TGTGCCAGCAACCTCTTGTATGGCACCGGGGAGCTGTTTTTT CASNLLYGTGELFF TRBV27 - 14 TRBJ2-2 -
TGTGCCAGCTCTCCGGGACAGGGGGTTGTGTTATACGAGCAGTACTTC CASSPGQGVVLYEQYF TRBV18 - 16 TRBJ2-7 TRBD1
TGTGCCAGCAGTACCCCTAGCGGGAGGCAGGAGACCCAGTACTTC CASSTPSGRQETQYF TRBV28 - 15 TRBJ2-5 TRBD2
TGCAGCGTTGAAACTGACAACTACAATGAGCAGTTCTTC CSVETDNYNEQFF TRBV29-1 once 13 TRBJ2-1 -
TGTGCCAGCAGTGGGAGCGGGGCCAGCTCCTACGAGCAGTACTTC CASSGSGASSYEQYF TRBV6-1 - 15 TRBJ2-7 TRBD2
TGTGCCAGCAGCGGAGATTTTGGTCAAAAACTGTTTTTT CASSGDFGQKLFF TRBV9 - 13 TRBJ1-4 -
TGTGCCAGCAGCCGAACAGGGGCGGCTAATGAAAAACTGTTTTTT CASSRTGAANEKLFF TRBV7-9 - 15 TRBJ1-4 TRBD1
TGTGCCAGCAGTGGTCCAGGACAACCCGGGCATGGCTACACCTTC CASSGPGQPGHGYTF TRBV25-1 once 15 TRBJ1-2 -
TGTGCCAGCAGCCGAGAGAACACTGAAGCTTTCTTT CASSRENTEAFF TRBV7-9 - 12 TRBJ1-1 -
TGTGCCAGCAGCCTCATCAGCGGGGTAAGCTCCTACGAGCAGTACTTC CASSLISGVSSYEQYF TRBV7-2 - 16 TRBJ2-7 TRBD2
TGTGCCAGTAGTCCGGGGACCACCGCCTACAATGAGCAGTTCTTC CASSPGTTAYNEQFF TRBV19 - 15 TRBJ2-1 -
TGTGCCAGTAGTATAGAGTGGACAGGCTCTGATAGCAATCAGCCCCAGCATTTT CASSIEWTGSDSNQPQHF TRBV19 - 18 TRBJ1-5 TRBD1
TGCGCCAGCAGCTTGGGGCGGACCGGGGAGCTGTTTTTT CASSLGRTGELFF TRBV5-1 - 13 TRBJ2-2 -
TGCAGCGTTCCCAGCGAGAACACTGAAGCTTTCTTT CSVPSENTEAFF TRBV29-1 - 12 TRBJ1-1 -
TGCGCCAGCAGACCGGGCCCACTGGGGAACACTGAAGCTTTCTTT CASRPGPLGNTEAFF TRBV5-1 - 15 TRBJ1-1 -
TGTGCCAGCAGTATTACAGAAAACTATGGCTACACCTTC CASSITENYGYTF TRBV28 - 13 TRBJ1-2 -
TGTGCCAGCAGCAAAGAGAGACTAGCTGGGACCGGGGAGCTGTTTTTT CASSKERLAGTGELFF TRBV21-1 - 16 TRBJ2-2 -
TGCGCCAGCAGCCAAGAGCGGGTGGGCCGACGGCAGTACTTC CASSQERVGRRQYF TRBV4-1 - 14 TRBJ2-7 -
TGTGCCAGCAGTTTCTCCACCGTTAGAGGGAGCTCCTACGAGCAGTACTTC CASSFSTVRGSSYEQYF TRBV27 - 17 TRBJ2-7 -
TGTGCCAGCAGCCAAGTTTCGGAGACCCAGTACTTC CASSQVSETQYF TRBV14 once 12 TRBJ2-5 -
TGTGCCAGCAGTCCCCGGGCCACGCAGTTCTTC CASSPRATQFF TRBV28 - 11 TRBJ2-1 -
TGCGCCAGCAGCTTGGGACAGGGGGCCCTAAACGAGCAGTACTTC CASSLGQGALNEQYF TRBV5-1 - 15 TRBJ2-7 TRBD1